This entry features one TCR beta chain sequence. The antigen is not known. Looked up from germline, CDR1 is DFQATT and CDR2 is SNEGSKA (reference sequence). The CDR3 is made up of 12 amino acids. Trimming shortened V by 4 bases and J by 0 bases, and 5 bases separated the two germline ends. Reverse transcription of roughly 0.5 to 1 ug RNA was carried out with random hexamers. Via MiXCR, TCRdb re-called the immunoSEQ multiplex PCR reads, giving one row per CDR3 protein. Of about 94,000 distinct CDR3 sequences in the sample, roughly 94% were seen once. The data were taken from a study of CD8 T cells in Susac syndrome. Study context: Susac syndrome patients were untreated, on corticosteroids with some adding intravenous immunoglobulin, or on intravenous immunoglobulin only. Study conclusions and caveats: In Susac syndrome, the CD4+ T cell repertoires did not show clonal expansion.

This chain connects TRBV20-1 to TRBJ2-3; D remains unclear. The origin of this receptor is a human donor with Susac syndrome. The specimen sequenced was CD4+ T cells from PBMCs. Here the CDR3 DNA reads TGCAGTGCTATCCATAGCACAGATACGCAGTATTTT. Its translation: CSAIHSTDTQYF.